Listed here are 8 T cell receptor beta chains from one sample, sequenced in a study of cytomegalovirus exposure and HLA in healthy donors. Primers: 60 Vbeta forward and 13 Jbeta reverse. Data came from immunoSEQ multiplex PCR; TCRdb stores just in-frame clones and leaves some out. The sample carries hundreds of thousands of clones, more than 55% recorded once. Specimen: PBMCs. Receptor source: a female donor in good health and CMV-seronegative.

The chain combines TRBV20-1 with TRBJ2-1, with D unresolved. The CDR3 length is 10 residues. Looked up from germline, CDR1 is DFQATT and CDR2 is SNEGSKA (reference sequence). The CDR3 spells CSVRVDEQFF. CDR3 bases: TGCAGCGTACGGGTGGATGAGCAGTTCTTC.

This clone was counted a single time. This chain joins TRBV28 and TRBJ2-1; 7 bases match TRBD2. The CDR3 consists of 14 residues. Looked up from germline, CDR1 is MDHEN and CDR2 is SYDVKM. J gave up 2 bases and V 5 bases, and 3 bases lay outside the gene matches. The DNA for the CDR3 is TGTGCCAGCAGTCTTCGGGGGGCCTACAATGAGCAGTTCTTC. Translated: CASSLRGAYNEQFF.

This clone was counted once. The chain uses TRBV15 and TRBJ2-1, with a tentative D call TRBD2 (6 bases). The CDR3 sequence is 14 residues long. Germline V lookup: CDR1 LNHNV, CDR2 YYDKDF (reference sequence). The V gene lost 0 bases and the J gene lost 10 bases, with 13 bases spanning the gap. CDR3 coding DNA: TGTGCCACCAGCAGAGATCCACTAGCCGGAGAGCAGTTCTTC. Its protein product is CATSRDPLAGEQFF.

The count of this clone is one. The chain joins TRBV18 to TRBJ2-2, with 13 positions matching TRBD2. Germline CDR1 is KGHSH and CDR2 is LQKENI. The CDR3 sequence is 16 residues long. V was clipped by 3 bases and J by 6 bases; unmatched bases: 4. CDR3 amino acids: CASSPGLAGAAGELFF. The CDR3 coding sequence is TGTGCCAGCTCACCCGGACTAGCGGGAGCTGCCGGGGAGCTGTTTTTT.

This rearrangement joins TRBV7-9 to TRBJ2-5; 7 nucleotides align to TRBD1. The V gene end was trimmed by 3 bases and the J gene end by 5 bases; junction bases not matched to a gene: 9. This CDR3 is 15 amino acids long. CDR1 and CDR2 (germline): SEHNR, FQNEAQ (reference sequence). This chain's CDR3 is CASSFPRGRGETQYF. The DNA for the CDR3 is TGTGCCAGCAGCTTTCCGAGGGGGCGAGGGGAGACCCAGTACTTC.

This clone turned up a few times. The chain has TRBV11-3 and TRBJ2-5, with 7 bases aligning to TRBD2. Germline CDR1 and CDR2: SGHNT and YENEEA. J lost 5 bases, V lost 5 bases, and 14 bases had no gene match. The CDR3 covers 16 residues. This CDR3 reads CASSPSLGGSGETQYF. DNA for the CDR3: TGTGCCAGCAGCCCTTCGTTAGGCGGGAGTGGGGAGACCCAGTACTTC.

The chain employs TRBV11-3 and TRBJ2-3; 9 bases line up with TRBD2. With V trimmed by 5 bases and J by 4 bases, 13 bases remained unmatched. This CDR3 region has 17 residues. Germline CDR1 reads SGHNT; CDR2 reads YENEEA. The CDR3 is CASSRGTGTSYSDTQYF. Written as DNA, the CDR3 is TGTGCCAGCAGCCGAGGGACCGGGACTAGCTATTCAGATACGCAGTATTTT. Full variable domain (remainder filled in from reference TRBV11-3 and TRBJ2-3): EAGVVQSPRYKIIEKKQPVAFWCNPISGHNTLYWYLQNLGQGPELLIRYENEEAVDDSQLPKDRFSAERLKGVDSTLKIQPAELGDSAVYLCASSRGTGTSYSDTQYFGPGTRLTVL.

This chain connects TRBV30 to TRBJ1-1, with TRBD1 identical over 8 bases. The CDR3 has 15 residues. The germline V gene encodes CDR1 GTSNPN and CDR2 SVGIG (reference sequence). V shed 1 base, J shed 0 bases, and the junction held 4 bases outside the gene matches. CDR3 region: CAWSDRDRLNTEAFF. CDR3 coding DNA: TGTGCCTGGAGTGACCGGGACAGGCTGAACACTGAAGCTTTCTTT.